This paragraph covers one T cell receptor beta chain sequence. This CDR3 is built from 15 residues. Germline lookup yields CDR1 MNHNS and CDR2 SASEGT. V was cut by 2 bases and J by 4 bases, with 14 bases left in between. Some clones are missing from TCRdb's copy, which holds only in-frame ones; the method was immunoSEQ multiplex PCR. The sample has approximately 99,000 clones; roughly 96% are singletons. The sample originates from a study of technical replicates of blood from several donors. The receptor was derived from a human donor in good health. Sequences were obtained from T cells isolated from PBMCs. The V gene is TRBV6-1, the J gene TRBJ1-1, with D hard to call. The CDR3 DNA is TGTGCCAGCAGTGAATCGCAAGTGAGTCCCACTGAAGCTTTCTTT. It yields the protein CASSESQVSPTEAFF.